This TCR beta chain was sequenced during a study of cytomegalovirus exposure and HLA in healthy donors. General study findings and limits: Overall, around 150 TCR beta chains were annotated as cytomegalovirus-associated.

The PCR employed 60 Vbeta primers together with 13 Jbeta primers. Repertoires were generated with immunoSEQ multiplex PCR, while TCRdb's copy carries only in-frame clones and drops some. The data show 130,000 or so clones, about four fifths seen once. Per germline, CDR1 SGHTA and CDR2 FQGTGA. Trimming removed 2 bases at V and 7 bases at J, with 11 bases between. This CDR3 spans 13 amino acids. On this clone itself: Its specificity is not known.

This sequence was found in a man younger than 45 in good health and CMV-seronegative. The chain is built from TRBV7-3 and TRBJ1-2; D is unclear. Sequencing was performed on PBMCs. This chain's CDR3 is CASSLVGKVGYTF. The CDR3 nucleotides read TGTGCCAGCAGCTTAGTCGGGAAGGTTGGCTACACCTTC.